This T cell receptor beta chain was recorded in a study of graft-versus-host responses after intestinal transplantation. As for this clone: As yet, its antigen is unknown.

The repertoire was sequenced with immunoSEQ multiplex PCR; TCRdb's copy has only in-frame clones and lacks some. The data show 90,000 to 130,000 clones, 85% to 95% seen once. Germline CDR1 and CDR2: MGHRA and YSYEKL. The CDR3 is 14 amino acids. The ends were cut back, 4 bases at V and 7 bases at J, with 16 bases in the middle. V is TRBV4-1 and J is TRBJ1-1; possibly TRBD1 for D (6 bases). The sample was unstimulated CD8+ T cells sorted from spleen or lymph node cells, taken before transplant. This sequence was found in a human donor who was the organ donor for an intestinal transplant. For the CDR3, the DNA is TGCGCCAGCAGCCTCCGAGGGGGTTCGGGTGAAGCTTTCTTT. It encodes CASSLRGGSGEAFF.